Detailed here is one TCR beta chain. These data belong to a study of blood T cell repertoires in COVID-19. Clones were sequenced by immunoSEQ multiplex PCR, and TCRdb holds only the in-frame ones, with some missing. The top ten hold approximately 60% of the sample, which has 40,000 to 50,000 clones, about 86% seen once. Germline-derived CDR1 and CDR2 are KGHDR and SFDVKD. This CDR3 is 16 amino acids long. V was pared by 4 bases and J by 2 bases, with 15 bases between. This clonotype originated in a man between 65 and 85 years old with acute or convalescent COVID-19. The gene calls are TRBV24-1 and TRBJ2-3; D may be TRBD2 (6 bases). The sequencing input was peripheral blood. CDR3 amino acids: CATSEGTSTITDTQYF. The CDR3 DNA reads TGTGCCACCAGTGAGGGGACTTCCACGATCACAGATACGCAGTATTTT.